This T cell receptor (beta chain) appears in the sequencing data of a study of early T cells in non-severe SARS-CoV-2 infection. Study-wide context: Chains stayed unpaired after sequencing of bulk RNA from unsorted whole blood.

Deletions cut 0 bases from V and 8 bases from J, with 11 bases between. The CDR3 loop spans 14 amino acids. Per the germline V gene, CDR1 is SGHRS and CDR2 is YFSETQ. On this clonotype: What it binds is unknown. The CDR3 does not end in the conserved phenylalanine or tryptophan, so this is likely a read error.

Notes on the study in general: VDJdb matches were skewed toward anti-spike CD8 T cell responses.

Individual cDNA molecules were tagged with unique molecular identifiers, the study reported. TCRdb reprocessed the 5' RACE reads with MiXCR, giving one entry per CDR3 protein. The sample includes roughly 69,000 distinct CDR3 sequences, under 9.5% seen only once; the top ten take 5.9%. The V call is TRBV5-1, the J call TRBJ2-2; no definite D call. This TCR derives from an adult who was a healthcare worker with PCR-confirmed SARS-CoV-2 infection or an uninfected control (not recorded which). The specimen was whole blood. The CDR3 nucleotides are TGCGCCAGCAGCTTGGACGGCCCGTTTGGGGAGCTGTTTCTT. It translates to CASSLDGPFGELFL.